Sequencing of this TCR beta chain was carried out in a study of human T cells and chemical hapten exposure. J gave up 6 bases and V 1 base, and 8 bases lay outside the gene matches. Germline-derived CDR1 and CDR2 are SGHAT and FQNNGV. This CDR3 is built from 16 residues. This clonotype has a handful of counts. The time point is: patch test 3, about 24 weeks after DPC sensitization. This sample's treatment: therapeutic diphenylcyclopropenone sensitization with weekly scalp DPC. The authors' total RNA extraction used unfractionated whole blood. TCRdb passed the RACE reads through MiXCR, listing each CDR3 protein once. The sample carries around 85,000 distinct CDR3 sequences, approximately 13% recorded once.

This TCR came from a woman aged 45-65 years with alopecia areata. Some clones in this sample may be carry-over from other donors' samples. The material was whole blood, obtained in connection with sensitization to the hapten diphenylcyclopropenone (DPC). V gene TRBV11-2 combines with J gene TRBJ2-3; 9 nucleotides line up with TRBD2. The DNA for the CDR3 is TGTGCCAGCAGCTTAGTTCTCGCGGGAGGGCCGGATACGCAGTATTTT. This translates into CASSLVLAGGPDTQYF.